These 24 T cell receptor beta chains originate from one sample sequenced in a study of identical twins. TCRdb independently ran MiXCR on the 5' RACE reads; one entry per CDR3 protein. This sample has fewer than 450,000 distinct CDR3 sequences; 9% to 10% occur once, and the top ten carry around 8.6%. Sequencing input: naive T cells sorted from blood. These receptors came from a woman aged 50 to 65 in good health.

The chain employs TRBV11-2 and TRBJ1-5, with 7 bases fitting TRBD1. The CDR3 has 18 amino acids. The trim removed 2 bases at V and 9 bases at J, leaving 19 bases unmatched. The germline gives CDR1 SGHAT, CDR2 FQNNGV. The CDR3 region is CASSLQVRGRQGLTPQHF. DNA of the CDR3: TGTGCCAGCAGCTTACAAGTTAGGGGGAGACAGGGCTTGACGCCCCAGCATTTT.

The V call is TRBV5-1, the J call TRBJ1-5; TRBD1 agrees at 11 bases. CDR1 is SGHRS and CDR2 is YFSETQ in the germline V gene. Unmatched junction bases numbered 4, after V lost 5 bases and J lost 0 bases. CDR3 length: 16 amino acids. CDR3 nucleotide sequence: TGCGCCAGCAGGGACAGGGGGCACAATAGCAATCAGCCCCAGCATTTT. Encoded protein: CASRDRGHNSNQPQHF.

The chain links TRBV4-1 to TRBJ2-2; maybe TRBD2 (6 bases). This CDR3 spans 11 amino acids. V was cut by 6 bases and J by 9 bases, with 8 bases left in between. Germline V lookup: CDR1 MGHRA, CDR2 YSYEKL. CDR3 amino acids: CASRRDWELFF. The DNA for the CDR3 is TGCGCCAGCAGGAGGGACTGGGAGCTGTTTTTT.

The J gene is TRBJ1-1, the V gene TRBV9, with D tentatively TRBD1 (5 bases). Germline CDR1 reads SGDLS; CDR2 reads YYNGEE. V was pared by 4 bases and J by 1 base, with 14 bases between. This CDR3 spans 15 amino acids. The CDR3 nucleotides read TGTGCCAGCAGCTTCCGGGACGGGAAGAACACTGAAGCTTTCTTT. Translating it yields CASSFRDGKNTEAFF.

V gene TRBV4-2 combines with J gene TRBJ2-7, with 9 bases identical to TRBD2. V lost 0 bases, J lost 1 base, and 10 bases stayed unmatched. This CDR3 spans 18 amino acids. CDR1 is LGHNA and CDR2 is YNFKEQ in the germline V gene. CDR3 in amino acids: CASSQDPAGGALSYEQYF. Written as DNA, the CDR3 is TGTGCCAGCAGCCAAGATCCAGCGGGAGGCGCCCTTTCCTACGAGCAGTACTTC.

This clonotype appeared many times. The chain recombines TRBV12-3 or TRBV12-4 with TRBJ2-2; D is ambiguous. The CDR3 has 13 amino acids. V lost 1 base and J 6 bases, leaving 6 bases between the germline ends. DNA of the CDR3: TGTGCCAGCAGTTTAGATCACCCCGGGGAGCTGTTTTTT. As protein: CASSLDHPGELFF.

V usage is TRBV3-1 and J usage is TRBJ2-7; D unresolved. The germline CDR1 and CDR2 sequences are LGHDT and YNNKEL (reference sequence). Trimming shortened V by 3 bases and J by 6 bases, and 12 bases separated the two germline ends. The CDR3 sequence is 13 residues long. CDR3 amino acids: CASSQGLGLEQYF. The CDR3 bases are TGTGCCAGCAGCCAGGGGTTGGGCCTCGAGCAGTACTTC.

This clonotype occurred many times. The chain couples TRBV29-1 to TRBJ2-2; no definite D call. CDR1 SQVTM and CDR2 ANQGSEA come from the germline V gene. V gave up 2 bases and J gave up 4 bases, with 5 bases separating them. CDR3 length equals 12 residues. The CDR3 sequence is CSVEKSTGELFF. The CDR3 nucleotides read TGCAGCGTTGAAAAGAGCACCGGGGAGCTGTTTTTT.

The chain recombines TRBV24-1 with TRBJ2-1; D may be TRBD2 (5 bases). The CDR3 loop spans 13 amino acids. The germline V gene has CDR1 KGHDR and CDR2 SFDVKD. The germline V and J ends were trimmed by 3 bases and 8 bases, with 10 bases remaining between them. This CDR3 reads CATSDPDGDEQFF. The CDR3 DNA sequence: TGTGCCACCAGTGATCCGGACGGGGATGAGCAGTTCTTC.

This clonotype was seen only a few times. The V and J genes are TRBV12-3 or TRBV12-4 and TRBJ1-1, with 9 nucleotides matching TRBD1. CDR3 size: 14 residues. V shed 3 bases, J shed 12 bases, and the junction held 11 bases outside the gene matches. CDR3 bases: TGTGCCAGCAGTTTGTCCGGGACAGGGTGGATGACTTTCTTT. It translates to CASSLSGTGWMTFF.

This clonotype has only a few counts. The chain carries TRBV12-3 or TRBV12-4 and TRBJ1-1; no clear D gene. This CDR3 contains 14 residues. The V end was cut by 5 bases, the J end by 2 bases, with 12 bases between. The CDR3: CASSDLGPNTEAFF. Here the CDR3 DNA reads TGTGCCAGCAGTGACCTGGGCCCCAACACTGAAGCTTTCTTT.

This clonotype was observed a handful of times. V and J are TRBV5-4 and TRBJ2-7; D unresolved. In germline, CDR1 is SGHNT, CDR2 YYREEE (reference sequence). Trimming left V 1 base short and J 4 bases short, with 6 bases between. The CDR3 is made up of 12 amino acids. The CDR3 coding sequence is TGTGCCAGCAGCTTGCCCGGATACGAGCAGTACGTC. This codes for CASSLPGYEQYV.

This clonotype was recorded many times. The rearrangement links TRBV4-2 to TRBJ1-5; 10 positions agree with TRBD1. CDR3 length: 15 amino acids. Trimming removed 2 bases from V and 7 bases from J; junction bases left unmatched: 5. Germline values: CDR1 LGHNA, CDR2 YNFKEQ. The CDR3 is CASSQTGTGEQPQHF. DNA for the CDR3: TGTGCCAGCAGCCAAACCGGGACAGGGGAACAGCCCCAGCATTTT.

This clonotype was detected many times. CDR3 coding DNA: TGCGCCAGCAGCCAAGATCTCCCCGCCTTCGAGCAGTTCTTC. Its protein product is CASSQDLPAFEQFF. This chain connects TRBV4-1 to TRBJ2-1, with D hard to call. The CDR3 length is 14 residues. Trimming removed 0 bases from V and 10 bases from J, with 13 bases in between. CDR1 and CDR2 (germline): MGHRA, YSYEKL.

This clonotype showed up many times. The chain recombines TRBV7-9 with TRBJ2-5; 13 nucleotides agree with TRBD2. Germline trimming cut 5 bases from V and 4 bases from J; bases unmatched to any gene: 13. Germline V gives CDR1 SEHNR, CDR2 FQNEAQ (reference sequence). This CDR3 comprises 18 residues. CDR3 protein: CASSPRKKLAGGLETQYF. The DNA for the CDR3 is TGTGCCAGCAGCCCGAGAAAAAAACTAGCGGGAGGGTTAGAGACCCAGTACTTC.

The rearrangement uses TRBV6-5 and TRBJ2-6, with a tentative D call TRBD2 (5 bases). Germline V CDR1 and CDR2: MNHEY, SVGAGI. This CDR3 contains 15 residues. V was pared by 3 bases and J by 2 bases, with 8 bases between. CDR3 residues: CASSYREPGANVLTF. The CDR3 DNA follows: TGTGCCAGCAGTTATCGGGAACCTGGGGCCAACGTCCTGACTTTC.

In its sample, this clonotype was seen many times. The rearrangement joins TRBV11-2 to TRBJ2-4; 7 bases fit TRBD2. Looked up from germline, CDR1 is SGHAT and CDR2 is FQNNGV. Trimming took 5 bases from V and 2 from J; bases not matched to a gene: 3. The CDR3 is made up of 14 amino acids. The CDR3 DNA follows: TGTGCCAGCAGCCGGGGAGGGTCCAAAAACATTCAGTACTTC. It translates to CASSRGGSKNIQYF.

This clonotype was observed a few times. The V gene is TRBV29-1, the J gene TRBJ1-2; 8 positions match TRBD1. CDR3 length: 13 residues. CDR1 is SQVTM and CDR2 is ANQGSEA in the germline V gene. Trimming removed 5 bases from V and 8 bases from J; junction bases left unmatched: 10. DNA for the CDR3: TGCAGCGTTCCAGGGGGCCGGTTAGGGGGCTACACCTTC. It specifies CSVPGGRLGGYTF.

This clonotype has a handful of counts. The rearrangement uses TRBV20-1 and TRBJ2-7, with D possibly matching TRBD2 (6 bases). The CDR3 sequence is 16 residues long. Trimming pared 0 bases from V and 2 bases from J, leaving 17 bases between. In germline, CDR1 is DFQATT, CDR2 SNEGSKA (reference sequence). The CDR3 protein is CSARDHETGVAYEQYF. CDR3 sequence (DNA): TGCAGTGCTAGAGATCATGAAACGGGAGTAGCCTACGAGCAGTACTTC.

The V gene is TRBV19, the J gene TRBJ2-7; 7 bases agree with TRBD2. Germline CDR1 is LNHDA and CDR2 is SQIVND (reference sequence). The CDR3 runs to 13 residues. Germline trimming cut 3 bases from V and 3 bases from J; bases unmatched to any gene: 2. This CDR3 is CASSIASGYEQYV. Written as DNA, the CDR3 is TGTGCCAGTAGTATTGCTAGCGGCTACGAGCAGTACGTC.

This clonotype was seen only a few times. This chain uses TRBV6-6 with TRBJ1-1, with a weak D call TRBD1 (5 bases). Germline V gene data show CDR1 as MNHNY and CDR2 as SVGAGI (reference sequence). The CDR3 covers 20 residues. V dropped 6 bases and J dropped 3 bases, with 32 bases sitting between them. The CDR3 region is CASSHTPLTRGLAYDTEAFF. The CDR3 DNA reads TGTGCCAGCAGCCATACACCCCTGACCCGGGGCCTAGCTTATGACACTGAAGCTTTCTTT.

Here the CDR3 reads CASSLLDSRSGNTIYF. The CDR3 DNA follows: TGTGCCAGCAGCTTACTCGACAGTAGGTCTGGAAACACCATATATTTT. The chain couples TRBV7-8 to TRBJ1-3; a weak D match, TRBD1 (5 bases). CDR3 size: 16 residues. Trimming removed 2 bases at V and 1 base at J, with 12 bases between. Germline V gene lookup returns CDR1 SGHVS and CDR2 FQNEAQ. The full variable domain, its missing parts supplied by reference TRBV7-8 and TRBJ1-3, is GAGVSQSPRYKVAKRGQDVALRCDPISGHVSLFWYQQALGQGPEFLTYFQNEAQLDKSGLPSDRFFAERPEGSVSTLKIQRTQQEDSAVYLCASSLLDSRSGNTIYFGEGSWLTVV.

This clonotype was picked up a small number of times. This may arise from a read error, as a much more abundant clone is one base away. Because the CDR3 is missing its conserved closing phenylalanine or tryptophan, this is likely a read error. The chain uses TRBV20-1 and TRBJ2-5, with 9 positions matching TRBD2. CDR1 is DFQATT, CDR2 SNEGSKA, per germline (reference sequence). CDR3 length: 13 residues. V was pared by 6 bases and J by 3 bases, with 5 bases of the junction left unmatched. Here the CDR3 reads CSATLAGKETQYY. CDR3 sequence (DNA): TGCAGTGCCACCCTAGCGGGGAAAGAGACCCAGTACTAC.

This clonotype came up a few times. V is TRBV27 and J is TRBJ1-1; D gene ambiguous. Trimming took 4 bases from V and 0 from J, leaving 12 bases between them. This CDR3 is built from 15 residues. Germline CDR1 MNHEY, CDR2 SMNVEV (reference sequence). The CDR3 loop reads CASSSRSLMNTEAFF. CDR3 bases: TGTGCCAGCAGTTCCCGCTCCCTAATGAACACTGAAGCTTTCTTT.